This T cell receptor beta chain was captured by sequencing in a study of OX40 agonist ivuxolimab in advanced cancers. In the study overall: Subjects had a mean age of roughly 60 years, with a range of roughly 20 to 79; around 80% were male. Allowance was made for prior anti-PD-1, anti-PD-L1 or anti-CTLA-4 therapy, and approximately 41% had some.

Peripheral blood came from all dose cohorts at three timepoints. V lost 5 bases, J lost 0 bases, and 8 bases lay in between. The germline CDR1 and CDR2 sequences are SGHAT and FQNNGV. There are 14 residues in the CDR3. The assay was immunoSEQ multiplex PCR, and TCRdb's table has in-frame clones only and misses some. The sample has 55,000 to 80,000 clones; approximately 90% are singletons. The chain links TRBV11-2 to TRBJ1-3; D remains ambiguous. This clonotype was obtained from an adult with an advanced solid tumor such as melanoma, head and neck, liver or kidney cancer. The sample was CD4+ or CD8+ T cells sorted from blood, taken in a trial of the OX40 agonist ivuxolimab. The CDR3 loop reads CASSTASSGNTIYF. The CDR3, as DNA: TGTGCCAGCAGCACAGCAAGCTCTGGAAACACCATATATTTT.